This T cell receptor beta chain was recorded in a study of PD-1 blockade in classical Hodgkin lymphoma. Regarding the study as a whole: Repertoire differences have undefined causes, possibly disease activity or prior therapy. Reported findings placed baseline TCR diversity lower in newly diagnosed patients (compared with healthy donors). While CD8+ TCR diversity did not rise significantly by C4D1, CD4+ TCR diversity did. Those achieving complete response showed baseline diversity like newly diagnosed patients.

Sequenced by immunoSEQ multiplex PCR; TCRdb stores in-frame clones only, minus some. In the table there are more than 40,000 clones, around 80% of which are singletons. Germline values: CDR1 SGHNT, CDR2 YYREEE (reference sequence). The CDR3 totals 12 residues. Trimming left V 0 bases short and J 5 bases short, with 3 bases between. Comment on this clone: Its antigen is not identified.

Time point denoted: cycle 4 day 1 (C4D1), after 6 weeks of nivolumab. Every patient was affected by relapse after autologous stem cell transplantation, while exposure to brentuximab vedotin was not uniform. The chain has TRBV5-4 and TRBJ1-5; D is ambiguous. Sequenced here: peripheral blood mononuclear cells (PBMCs), sampled before the fourth cycle of nivolumab. This TCR was recovered from a human donor with classical Hodgkin lymphoma. As DNA, the CDR3 is TGTGCCAGCAGCTTGGACGATCAGCCCCAGCATTTT. As protein: CASSLDDQPQHF.